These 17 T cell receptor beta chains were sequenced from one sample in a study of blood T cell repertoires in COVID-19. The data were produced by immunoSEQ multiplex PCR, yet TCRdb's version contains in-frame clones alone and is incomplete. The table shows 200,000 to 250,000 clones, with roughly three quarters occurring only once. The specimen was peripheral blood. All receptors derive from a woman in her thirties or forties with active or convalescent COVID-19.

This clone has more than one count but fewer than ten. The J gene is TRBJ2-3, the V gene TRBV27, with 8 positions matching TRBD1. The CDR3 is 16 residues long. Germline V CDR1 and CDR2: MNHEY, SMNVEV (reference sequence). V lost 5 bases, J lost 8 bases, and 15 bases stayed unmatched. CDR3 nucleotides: TGTGCCAGCAGTAGAGGGACAGGATATTTGCTAGGTACGCAGTATTTT. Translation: CASSRGTGYLLGTQYF.

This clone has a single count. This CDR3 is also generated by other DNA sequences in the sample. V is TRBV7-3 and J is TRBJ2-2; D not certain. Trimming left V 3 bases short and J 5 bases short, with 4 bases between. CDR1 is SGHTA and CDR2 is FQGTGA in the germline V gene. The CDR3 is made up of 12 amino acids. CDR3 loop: CASSLRTGELFF. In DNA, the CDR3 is TGTGCCAGCAGCTTGCGTACCGGGGAGCTGTTTTTT.

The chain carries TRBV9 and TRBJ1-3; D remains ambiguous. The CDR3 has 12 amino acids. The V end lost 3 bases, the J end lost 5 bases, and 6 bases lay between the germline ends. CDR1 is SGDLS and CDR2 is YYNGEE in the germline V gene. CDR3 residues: CASSGNRNTIYF. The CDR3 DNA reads TGTGCCAGCAGCGGTAATAGAAACACCATATATTTT. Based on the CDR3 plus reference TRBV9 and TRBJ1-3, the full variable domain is DSGVTQTPKHLITATGQRVTLRCSPRSGDLSVYWYQQSLDQGLQFLIQYYNGEERAKGNILERFSAQQFPDLHSELNLSSLELGDSALYFCASSGNRNTIYFGEGSWLTVV.

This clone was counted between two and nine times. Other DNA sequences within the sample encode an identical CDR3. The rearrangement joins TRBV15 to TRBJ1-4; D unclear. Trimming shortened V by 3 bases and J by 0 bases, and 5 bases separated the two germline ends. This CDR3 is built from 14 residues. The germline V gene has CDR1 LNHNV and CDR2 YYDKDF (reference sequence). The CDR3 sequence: CATSRGATNEKLFF. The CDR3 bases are TGTGCCACCAGCAGGGGAGCAACTAATGAAAAACTGTTTTTT.

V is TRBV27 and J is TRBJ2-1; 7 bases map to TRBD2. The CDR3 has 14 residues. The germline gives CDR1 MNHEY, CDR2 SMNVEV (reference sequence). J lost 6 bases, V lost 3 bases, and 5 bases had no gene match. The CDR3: CASSFGGTFNEQFF. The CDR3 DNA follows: TGTGCCAGCAGTTTCGGGGGGACGTTCAATGAGCAGTTCTTC.

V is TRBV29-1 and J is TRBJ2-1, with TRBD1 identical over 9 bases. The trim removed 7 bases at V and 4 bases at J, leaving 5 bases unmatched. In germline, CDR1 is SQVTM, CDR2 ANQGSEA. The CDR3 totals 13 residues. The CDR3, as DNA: TGCAGCGCAACCGACAGGGGGTACAATGAGCAGTTCTTC. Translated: CSATDRGYNEQFF.

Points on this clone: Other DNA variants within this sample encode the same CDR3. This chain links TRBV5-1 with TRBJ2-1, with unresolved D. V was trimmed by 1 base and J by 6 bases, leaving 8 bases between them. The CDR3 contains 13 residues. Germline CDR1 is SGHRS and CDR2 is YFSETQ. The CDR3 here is CASSLLSGNEQFF. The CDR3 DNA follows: TGCGCCAGCAGCTTGCTTTCAGGCAATGAGCAGTTCTTC.

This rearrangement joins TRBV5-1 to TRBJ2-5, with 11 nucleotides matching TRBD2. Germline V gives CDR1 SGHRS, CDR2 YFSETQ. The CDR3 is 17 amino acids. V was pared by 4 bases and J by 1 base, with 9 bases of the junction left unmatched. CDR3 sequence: CASSVSLAGGPQETQYF. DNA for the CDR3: TGCGCCAGCAGCGTAAGCCTAGCGGGGGGTCCCCAAGAGACCCAGTACTTC.

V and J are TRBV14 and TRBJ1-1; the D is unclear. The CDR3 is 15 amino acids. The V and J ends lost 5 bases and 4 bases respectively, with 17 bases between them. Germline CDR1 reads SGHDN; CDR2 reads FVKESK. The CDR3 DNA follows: TGTGCCAGCAGCAAGGGAAGGGTTAGCGGCACTGAAGCTTTCTTT. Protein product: CASSKGRVSGTEAFF.

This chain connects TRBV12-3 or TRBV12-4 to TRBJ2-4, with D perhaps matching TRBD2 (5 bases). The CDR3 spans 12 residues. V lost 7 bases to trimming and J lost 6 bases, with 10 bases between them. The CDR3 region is CASTLGLNIQYF. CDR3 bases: TGTGCCAGCACCTTAGGACTAAACATTCAGTACTTC.

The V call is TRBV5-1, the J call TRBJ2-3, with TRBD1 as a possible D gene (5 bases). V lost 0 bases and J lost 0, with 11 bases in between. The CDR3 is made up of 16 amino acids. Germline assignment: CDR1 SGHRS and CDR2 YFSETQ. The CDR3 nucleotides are TGCGCCAGCAGCTTGGAAAGGACAACTAGCACAGATACGCAGTATTTT. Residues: CASSLERTTSTDTQYF.

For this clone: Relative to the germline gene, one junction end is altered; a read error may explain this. The CDR3 loop is CAWRWRTEAFF. CDR3 nucleotides: TGTGCGTGGAGGTGGAGAACTGAAGCTTTCTTT. V and J are TRBV30 and TRBJ1-1, with no clear D. The CDR3 is 11 residues long. In germline, CDR1 is GTSNPN, CDR2 SVGIG (reference sequence).

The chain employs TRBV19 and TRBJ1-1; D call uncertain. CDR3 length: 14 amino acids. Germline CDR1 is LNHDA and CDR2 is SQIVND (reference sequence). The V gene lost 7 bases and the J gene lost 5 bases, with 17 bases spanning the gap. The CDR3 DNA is TGTGCCAGTATCCCCGAGTCCGTAGTGACTGAAGCTTTCTTT. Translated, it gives CASIPESVVTEAFF. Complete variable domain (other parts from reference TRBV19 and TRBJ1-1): DGGITQSPKYLFRKEGQNVTLSCEQNLNHDAMYWYRQDPGQGLRLIYYSQIVNDFQKGDIAEGYSVSREKKESFPLTVTSAQKNPTAFYLCASIPESVVTEAFFGQGTRLTVV.

CDR3 amino acids: CSGHRVLETQYF. DNA of the CDR3: TGCAGCGGCCACAGGGTGTTAGAGACCCAGTACTTC. The chain uses TRBV29-1 and TRBJ2-5; D is possibly TRBD1 (6 bases). Germline V lookup: CDR1 SQVTM, CDR2 ANQGSEA. This CDR3 contains 12 residues. Trimming removed 7 bases from V and 4 bases from J, with 13 bases in between.

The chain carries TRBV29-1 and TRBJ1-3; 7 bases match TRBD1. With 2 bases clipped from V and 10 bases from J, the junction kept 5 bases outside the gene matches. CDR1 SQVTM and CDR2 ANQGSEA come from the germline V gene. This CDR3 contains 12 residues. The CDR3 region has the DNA TGCAGCGTTGAACAGGGGGGAGCAACCATATATTTT. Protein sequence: CSVEQGGATIYF.

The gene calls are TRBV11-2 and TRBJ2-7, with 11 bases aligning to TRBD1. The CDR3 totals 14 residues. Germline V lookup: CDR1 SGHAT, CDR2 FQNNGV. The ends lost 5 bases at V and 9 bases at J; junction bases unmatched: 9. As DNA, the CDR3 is TGTGCCAGCAGCGCCGGGACAGGGGGGTTAGGGCAGTACGTC. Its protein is CASSAGTGGLGQYV.

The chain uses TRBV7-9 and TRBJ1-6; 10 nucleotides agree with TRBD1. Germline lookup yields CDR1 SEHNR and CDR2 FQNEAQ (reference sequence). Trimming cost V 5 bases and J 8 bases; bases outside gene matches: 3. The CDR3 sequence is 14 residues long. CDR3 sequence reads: CASSLGTGDSPLHF. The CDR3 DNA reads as TGTGCCAGCAGCCTAGGGACAGGGGATTCACCCCTCCACTTT. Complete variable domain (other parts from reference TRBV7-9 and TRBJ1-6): DTGVSQNPRHKITKRGQNVTFRCDPISEHNRLYWYRQTLGQGPEFLTYFQNEAQLEKSRLLSDRFSAERPKGSFSTLEIQRTEQGDSAMYLCASSLGTGDSPLHFGNGTRLTVT.